The 21 T cell receptor beta chains reported below all come from one sample, sequenced in a study of ipilimumab plus nivolumab after autologous stem cell transplantation. Some clones are missing from TCRdb's copy, which holds only in-frame ones; the method was immunoSEQ multiplex PCR. This sample has 20,000 to 25,000 clones, with 77% found just once. This sample comprised PBMCs, obtained in a trial of ipilimumab plus nivolumab as post-transplant consolidation. The receptors here all came from a male donor with diffuse large B-cell lymphoma.

This clone was seen a single time. The chain has TRBV19 and TRBJ2-1; D call uncertain. This CDR3 is built from 12 residues. V lost 3 bases and J lost 8, with 8 bases in between. CDR1 LNHDA and CDR2 SQIVND come from the germline V gene (reference sequence). The CDR3 loop is CASSIPGYEQFF. In DNA, the CDR3 is TGTGCCAGTAGTATCCCCGGGTATGAGCAGTTCTTC.

The CDR3 nucleotides read TGTGCCAGCAAAACAGGGAACACTGAAGCTTTCTTT. Protein: CASKTGNTEAFF. V and J are TRBV6-5 and TRBJ1-1; possible D gene TRBD1, 5 bases. The CDR3 covers 12 residues. V was cut by 7 bases and J by 1 base, with 7 bases left in between. Germline values: CDR1 MNHEY, CDR2 SVGAGI.

The table lists this clone with a few counts. The rearrangement links TRBV18 to TRBJ1-1, with D tentatively TRBD1 (5 bases). Per germline, CDR1 KGHSH and CDR2 LQKENI. This CDR3 contains 13 residues. Trimming cost V 6 bases and J 8 bases, with 16 bases left between them. The chain's CDR3 is CASSRDAGFEAFF. The CDR3, as DNA: TGTGCCAGCTCTCGGGACGCGGGATTCGAAGCTTTCTTT. The complete variable domain, with remaining parts taken from reference TRBV18 and TRBJ1-1, reads NAGVMQNPRHLVRRRGQEARLRCSPMKGHSHVYWYRQLPEEGLKFMVYLQKENIIDESGMPKERFSAEFPKEGPSILRIQQVVRGDSAAYFCASSRDAGFEAFFGQGTRLTVV.

The chain is built from TRBV5-6 and TRBJ1-1; 11 bases are a match to TRBD1. Germline loops: CDR1 SGHDT, CDR2 YYEEEE. The CDR3 extends over 18 amino acids. V dropped 4 bases and J dropped 4; count of bases not matched to a gene: 15. As DNA, the CDR3 is TGTGCCAGCAGCCCGGTTCGGACAGGGGGCAGGAGGGGCACTGAAGCTTTCTTT. Protein: CASSPVRTGGRRGTEAFF.

The gene calls are TRBV7-9 and TRBJ2-5, with 11 bases fitting TRBD2. Germline V gives CDR1 SEHNR, CDR2 FQNEAQ (reference sequence). V shed 5 bases, J shed 3 bases, and the junction held 11 bases outside the gene matches. The CDR3 extends over 17 amino acids. The CDR3 sequence: CASSLRLAGQREETQYF. For the CDR3, the DNA is TGTGCCAGCAGCCTCAGACTAGCGGGGCAGCGGGAAGAGACCCAGTACTTC. The complete variable domain, with remaining parts taken from reference TRBV7-9 and TRBJ2-5, reads DTGVSQNPRHKITKRGQNVTFRCDPISEHNRLYWYRQTLGQGPEFLTYFQNEAQLEKSRLLSDRFSAERPKGSFSTLEIQRTEQGDSAMYLCASSLRLAGQREETQYFGPGTRLLVL.

Here the CDR3 reads CASRVYYGYTF. The CDR3, as DNA: TGTGCCAGCAGGGTCTACTATGGCTACACCTTC. The V and J genes are TRBV7-8 and TRBJ1-2, with unresolved D. This CDR3 is 11 amino acids long. Germline CDR1 and CDR2: SGHVS and FQNEAQ. Deletions cut 6 bases from V and 3 bases from J, with 5 bases between.

The chain employs TRBV19 and TRBJ1-4; D is possibly TRBD1 (6 bases). The length of the CDR3 is 15 residues. Germline V lookup: CDR1 LNHDA, CDR2 SQIVND (reference sequence). Trimming shortened V by 5 bases and J by 3 bases, and 13 bases separated the two germline ends. The CDR3 DNA is TGTGCCAGTAGTCCTCCTGGACAGTCTAATGAAAAACTGTTTTTT. Its protein is CASSPPGQSNEKLFF.

The genes are TRBV5-6 and TRBJ1-6; the D is unclear. Germline assignment: CDR1 SGHDT and CDR2 YYEEEE. The V and J ends lost 7 bases and 7 bases respectively, with 12 bases between them. This CDR3 has 13 amino acids. Written as DNA, the CDR3 is TGTGCCAGCTCTAGCTCGCGGAATTCACCCCTCCACTTT. Amino acid sequence: CASSSSRNSPLHF.

This clone was picked up one time. The chain links TRBV9 to TRBJ2-2; D uncertain. CDR1 is SGDLS, CDR2 YYNGEE, per germline. The CDR3 length is 14 residues. Trimming took 0 bases from V and 1 from J, leaving 4 bases between them. The CDR3 spells CASSVGGNTGELFF. The DNA of the CDR3 is TGTGCCAGCAGCGTAGGCGGGAACACCGGGGAGCTGTTTTTT.

The chain combines TRBV7-8 with TRBJ1-4, with unresolved D. The CDR3 has 12 amino acids. The germline V and J ends were trimmed by 8 bases and 7 bases, with 11 bases remaining between them. Germline V lookup: CDR1 SGHVS, CDR2 FQNEAQ. The CDR3 protein is CASGRYGEKLFF. The CDR3 DNA sequence: TGTGCCAGCGGGAGATACGGTGAAAAACTGTTTTTT.

The chain employs TRBV9 and TRBJ2-1; TRBD1 matches 8 bases. Germline values: CDR1 SGDLS, CDR2 YYNGEE. The CDR3 sequence is 15 residues long. J was trimmed by 1 base and V by 3 bases; bases with no gene match: 3. The CDR3 DNA reads as TGTGCCAGCAGCGCGGACAGGGCGTCCTACAATGAGCAGTTCTTC. As protein: CASSADRASYNEQFF.

The genes are TRBV7-9 and TRBJ1-4; 9 nucleotides agree with TRBD1. Per the germline V gene, CDR1 is SEHNR and CDR2 is FQNEAQ (reference sequence). J was trimmed by 11 bases and V by 3 bases; bases with no gene match: 16. The CDR3 extends over 17 amino acids. The CDR3 loop is CASSLGALRDRVEKLFF. The CDR3 DNA sequence: TGTGCCAGCAGCTTGGGGGCCCTCCGGGACAGGGTCGAGAAACTGTTTTTT.

The V call is TRBV27, the J call TRBJ1-2, with TRBD1 matching 7 bases. The germline V gene has CDR1 MNHEY and CDR2 SMNVEV (reference sequence). The V segment lost 2 bases and the J segment 5 bases; nucleotides outside the gene matches: 5. The CDR3 consists of 14 residues. CDR3 DNA sequence: TGTGCCAGCAGTTTAATAGGGGGCTTGTATGGCTACACCTTC. Translated, it gives CASSLIGGLYGYTF.

J is TRBJ1-1 and V is TRBV28, with D tentatively TRBD1 (5 bases). V gave up 1 base and J gave up 1 base, with 10 bases separating them. This CDR3 spans 15 amino acids. Germline loops: CDR1 MDHEN, CDR2 SYDVKM. CDR3 sequence reads: CASSLSGTENTEAFF. The CDR3, as DNA: TGTGCCAGCAGTTTATCCGGGACGGAGAACACTGAAGCTTTCTTT.

At least ten counts were recorded for this clone. The rearrangement uses TRBV14 and TRBJ1-2; 9 positions agree with TRBD1. The CDR3 covers 17 residues. Germline CDR1 reads SGHDN; CDR2 reads FVKESK. Trimming took 0 bases from V and 8 from J; bases not matched to a gene: 13. CDR3 sequence reads: CASSQDRFQTGGRGYTF. Written as DNA, the CDR3 is TGTGCCAGCAGCCAAGATCGGTTTCAAACAGGGGGCAGGGGCTACACCTTC.

The chain combines TRBV28 with TRBJ2-7; the D is unclear. Trimming took 1 base from V and 7 from J, leaving 17 bases between them. CDR1 is MDHEN and CDR2 is SYDVKM in the germline V gene. This CDR3 spans 15 amino acids. DNA for the CDR3: TGTGCCAGCAGTTTATTGGGTCCTCCTACGAGAGAGCAGTACTTC. Amino acids: CASSLLGPPTREQYF.

Only a few counts were recorded for this clone. The chain couples TRBV13 to TRBJ2-3; TRBD1 matches at 8 bases. Germline lookup yields CDR1 PRHDT and CDR2 FYEKMQ (reference sequence). V trimming: 5 bases; J trimming: 2 bases; junction bases outside the gene matches: 6. The CDR3 is 15 residues long. DNA for the CDR3: TGTGCCAGCAGCCCATACAGGGGGATCACAGATACGCAGTATTTT. Translating gives CASSPYRGITDTQYF. Complete variable domain (other parts from reference TRBV13 and TRBJ2-3): AAGVIQSPRHLIKEKRETATLKCYPIPRHDTVYWYQQGPGQDPQFLISFYEKMQSDKGSIPDRFSAQQFSDYHSELNMSSLELGDSALYFCASSPYRGITDTQYFGPGTRLTVL.

This clone was seen more than once but under ten times. The chain uses TRBV10-3 and TRBJ1-6, with 9 bases that match TRBD1. This CDR3 region has 17 residues. Germline values: CDR1 ENHRY, CDR2 SYGVKD. Losses at the gene ends were 0 bases for V and 8 bases for J; bases not matched to a gene: 8. CDR3 sequence: CAISESIPGQGYSPLHF. The CDR3 nucleotides are TGTGCCATCAGTGAGTCAATTCCGGGACAGGGTTATTCACCCCTCCACTTT.

The count of this clone is one. The rearrangement links TRBV2 to TRBJ1-3; weak D call: TRBD1 (6 bases). The germline V gene has CDR1 SNHLY and CDR2 FYNNEI. V lost 6 bases to trimming and J lost 3 bases, with 18 bases between them. This CDR3 has 16 residues. The CDR3 is CASSREGGAGGNTIYF. The CDR3 DNA reads as TGTGCCAGCAGCCGAGAGGGGGGGGCCGGTGGAAACACCATATATTTT.

The V gene is TRBV2, the J gene TRBJ2-5; D perhaps matches TRBD1 (5 bases). The germline V gene encodes CDR1 SNHLY and CDR2 FYNNEI. This CDR3 is built from 14 residues. V lost 6 bases to trimming and J lost 5 bases, with 16 bases between them. CDR3 DNA: TGTGCCAGCAGGCCCTTCATGGGGCAGGAGACCCAGTACTTC. This translates into CASRPFMGQETQYF.

The chain uses TRBV29-1 and TRBJ1-2; D remains unclear. The CDR3 consists of 13 residues. Germline V gene sequence: CDR1 SQVTM, CDR2 ANQGSEA. Deletions cut 1 base from V and 6 bases from J, with 12 bases between. As DNA, the CDR3 is TGCAGCGTTGAAGTAAATTCGAGCGATGGCTACACCTTC. Protein: CSVEVNSSDGYTF.